This TCR beta chain was documented in a study of cytomegalovirus exposure and HLA in healthy donors. Whole-study results and caveats: An apparent linkage of common viral pathogens to several of the most significant clusters emerged in a later analysis. Another analysis was done later, and it associated roughly 15,000 TCR beta sequences with HLA alleles at 0.05 false discovery rate.

V was shortened by 4 bases and J by 2 bases, with 6 bases between the two germline ends. This CDR3 has 14 residues. Germline V gives CDR1 SGHTA, CDR2 FQGNSA. The sample holds a few counts of this clone. Its antigen is as yet unknown. A multiplex PCR was run with 60 Vbeta primers and 13 Jbeta primers. Some clones are missing from TCRdb's copy, which holds only in-frame ones; the method was immunoSEQ multiplex PCR. The data contain more than 95,000 clones, under 85% of them singletons. The sample was PBMCs. The sequence was collected from a man in his thirties or forties in good health and CMV-seronegative. This chain links TRBV7-2 with TRBJ1-6; D perhaps matches TRBD1 (5 bases). This chain's CDR3 is CASSSDTYNSPLHF. The CDR3 DNA reads as TGTGCCAGCAGCTCGGACACCTATAATTCACCCCTCCACTTT.